This T cell receptor (beta chain) appears in the sequencing data of a study of T cell repertoires in cytomegalovirus infection. This clonotype was recorded a few times. Antigen specificity is unknown. Germline CDR1 and CDR2: MNHEY and SMNVEV (reference sequence). V was clipped by 9 bases and J by 2 bases; unmatched bases: 7. This CDR3 contains 14 residues. TCRdb used MiXCR to reprocess the reads, holding one entry per CDR3 protein. The sample consists of about 830,000 distinct CDR3 sequences, approximately 32% of them appearing once. V gene TRBV27 combines with J gene TRBJ2-5; 9 nucleotides match TRBD2. This TCR derives from a human donor in good health (CMV status not recorded). Some clones in this sample may be carry-over from other donors' samples. This sample comprised cultured CD8+ T cells from PBMCs, obtained from culture after CMV antigen stimulation. The CDR3 region is CARPIAGEQETQYF. The CDR3 DNA reads as TGTGCCAGACCAATAGCGGGGGAACAAGAGACCCAGTACTTC.